The rows below give T cell receptor beta chains drawn from one sample of a study of blood T cell repertoires in COVID-19. Libraries were prepared by immunoSEQ multiplex PCR; TCRdb keeps only in-frame clonotypes and omits some of them. The sample lists around 250,000 clones, 70% to 90% occurring once. The sequenced sample was PBMCs or T cells enriched from blood (not recorded which). The origin of the receptors is a man aged 18 to 30 who had recovered from COVID-19. Each CDR3 is given with its conserved first and last residue. The D gene is left open where the match is weak. Not every row has a clone size; where given, it reads once, few, many or a size class.

size | J | D | V | DNA | CDR3
. | TRBJ2-3 | TRBD2 | TRBV13 | TGTGCCAGCAGCCTTCGACTAGCGGGGGGCCGGGATACGCAGTATTTT | CASSLRLAGGRDTQYF
. | TRBJ1-1 | TRBD1 | TRBV6-5 | TGTGCCAGCAGTTCAGTTGACAGGGGCCTTTCTGAAGCTTTCTTT | CASSSVDRGLSEAFF
. | TRBJ2-3 | TRBD2 | TRBV4-1 | TGCGCCAGCAGCCAAGCCAGACTAGCCCGGCCGGGAGATACGCAGTATTTT | CASSQARLARPGDTQYF
few | TRBJ2-7 | TRBD1 | TRBV29-1 | TGCAGCGTGACCAAAGGACAGGTCTCCTACGAGCAGTACTTC | CSVTKGQVSYEQYF
. | TRBJ2-7 | . | TRBV6-5 | TGTGCCAGCAGTTACCCGAGGGGGGGTAGCTCCTACGAGCAGTACTTC | CASSYPRGGSSYEQYF
. | TRBJ1-1 | TRBD1 | TRBV25-1 | TGTGCCAGCAGGGACAGGGTCGGCCAAGCTTTCTTT | CASRDRVGQAFF
. | TRBJ2-7 | TRBD2 | TRBV19 | TGTGCCAGTAGTACCCCGACTAGCGGGAGTACCTACGAGCAGTACTTC | CASSTPTSGSTYEQYF
. | TRBJ1-1 | TRBD1 | TRBV30 | TGTGCCTGGAGTTTCACAGGGGTCCCTGGGGAAGCTTTCTTT | CAWSFTGVPGEAFF
. | TRBJ1-5 | TRBD1 | TRBV6-1 | TGTGCCAGCAGGGTCACAGGGGGTGGCAATCAGCCCCAGCATTTT | CASRVTGGGNQPQHF
. | TRBJ1-1 | . | TRBV18 | TGTGCCAGCTCACCCCCCAGTGAGGGTGTTATGGCTGAAGCTTTCTTT | CASSPPSEGVMAEAFF
. | TRBJ2-3 | TRBD1 | TRBV18 | TGTGCCAGCTCACACCGACAGGGACCCACAGATACGCAGTATTTT | CASSHRQGPTDTQYF
. | TRBJ2-7 | . | TRBV5-5 | TGTGCCAGCAGCTTGCCACTCTACGAGCAGTACTTC | CASSLPLYEQYF
once | TRBJ2-3 | . | TRBV7-2 | TGTGCCAGCAGCTTGGACCAGGCAGGGCCAGATACGCAGTATTTT | CASSLDQAGPDTQYF
. | TRBJ1-1 | TRBD1 | TRBV3-1/TRBV3-2 | TGTGCCAGCAGCCAAGAACCTGGCACAGGGGGTAGGTCGGCTTTCTTT | CASSQEPGTGGRSAFF
. | TRBJ1-2 | TRBD1 | TRBV19 | TGTGCCAGTAGTATGCAGGGGGGCTATGGCTACACCTTC | CASSMQGGYGYTF
. | TRBJ2-2 | TRBD1 | TRBV27 | TGTGCCAGCAGACCGGGACAGGGGGCGATCGGGGAGCTGTTTTTT | CASRPGQGAIGELFF
. | TRBJ2-1 | TRBD2 | TRBV3-1/TRBV3-2 | TGTGCCAGCAGCCAATCCCCGGGACTAGAGAACAATGAGCAGTTCTTC | CASSQSPGLENNEQFF
. | TRBJ1-5 | . | TRBV15 | TGTGCCACCAGCAGAGATTTGGCAGGCAATCAGCCCCAGCATTTT | CATSRDLAGNQPQHF
. | TRBJ1-1 | TRBD1 | TRBV5-4 | TGTGCCAGCAGCTTGGTTCCAGGGGGGATGAACACTGAAGCTTTCTTT | CASSLVPGGMNTEAFF
. | TRBJ2-7 | . | TRBV4-1 | TGCGCCAGCAGCCAGGCGGAGGCGCGGGCAACCTACGAGCAGTACTTC | CASSQAEARATYEQYF
. | TRBJ2-1 | . | TRBV7-6 | TGTGCCAGCAGCTTTTATCAGGGGAGTGAGCAGTTCTTC | CASSFYQGSEQFF
few | TRBJ2-5 | . | TRBV5-4 | TGTGCCAGCAGCTTGGATAGGGGTCGGTGGGAGACCCAGTACTTC | CASSLDRGRWETQYF
. | TRBJ1-1 | . | TRBV10-2 | TGCGCCAGCACCCCTGGGGGCGAAATAAACACTGAAGCTTTCTTT | CASTPGGEINTEAFF